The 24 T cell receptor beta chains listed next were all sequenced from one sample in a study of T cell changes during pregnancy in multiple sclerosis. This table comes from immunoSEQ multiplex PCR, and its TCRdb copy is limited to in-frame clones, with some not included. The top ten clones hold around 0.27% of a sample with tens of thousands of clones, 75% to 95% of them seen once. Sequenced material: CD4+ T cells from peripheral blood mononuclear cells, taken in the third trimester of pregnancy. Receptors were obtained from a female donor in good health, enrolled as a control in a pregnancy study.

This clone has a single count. The CDR3 loop reads CASSLGGRGQGNTEAFF. In nucleotides, the CDR3 is TGTGCCAGCAGCTTGGGAGGTCGGGGACAGGGGAACACTGAAGCTTTCTTT. The chain links TRBV5-4 to TRBJ1-1, with 9 bases fitting TRBD1. J was trimmed by 1 base and V by 0 bases; bases with no gene match: 7. Germline assignment: CDR1 SGHNT and CDR2 YYREEE (reference sequence). The CDR3 has 17 amino acids.

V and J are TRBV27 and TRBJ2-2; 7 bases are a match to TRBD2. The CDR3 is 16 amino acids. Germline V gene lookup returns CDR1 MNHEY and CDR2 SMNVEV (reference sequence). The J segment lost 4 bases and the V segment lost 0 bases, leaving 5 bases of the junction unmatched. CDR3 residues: CASSLSQGGITGELFF. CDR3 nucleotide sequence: TGTGCCAGCAGTTTATCCCAGGGAGGGATCACCGGGGAGCTGTTTTTT.

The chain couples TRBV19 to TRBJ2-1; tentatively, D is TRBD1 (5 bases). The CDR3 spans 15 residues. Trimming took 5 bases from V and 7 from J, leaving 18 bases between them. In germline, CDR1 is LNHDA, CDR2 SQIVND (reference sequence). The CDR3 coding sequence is TGTGCCAGTAGTTCGCACGGGTCCCAGGGAAATGAGCAGTTCTTC. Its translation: CASSSHGSQGNEQFF. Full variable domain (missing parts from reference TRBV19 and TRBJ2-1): DGGITQSPKYLFRKEGQNVTLSCEQNLNHDAMYWYRQDPGQGLRLIYYSQIVNDFQKGDIAEGYSVSREKKESFPLTVTSAQKNPTAFYLCASSSHGSQGNEQFFGPGTRLTVL.

The CDR3 loop is CASTALMNVYGYTF. CDR3 nucleotides: TGTGCCAGCACCGCCCTAATGAACGTTTATGGCTACACCTTC. This sequence joins TRBV6-6 and TRBJ1-2; D not certain. Germline lookup yields CDR1 MNHNY and CDR2 SVGAGI (reference sequence). The CDR3 has 14 residues. Trimming took off 7 bases at V and 5 bases at J, with 17 bases between the two ends.

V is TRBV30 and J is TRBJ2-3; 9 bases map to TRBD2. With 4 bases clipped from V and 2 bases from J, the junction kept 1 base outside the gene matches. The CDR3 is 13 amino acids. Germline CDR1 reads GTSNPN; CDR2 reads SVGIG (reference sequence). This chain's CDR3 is CAWTSGATDTQYF. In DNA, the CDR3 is TGTGCCTGGACTAGCGGGGCCACAGATACGCAGTATTTT.

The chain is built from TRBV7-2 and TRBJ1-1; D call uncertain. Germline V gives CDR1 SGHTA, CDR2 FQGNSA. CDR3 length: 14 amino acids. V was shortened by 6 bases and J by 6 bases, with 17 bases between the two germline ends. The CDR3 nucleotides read TGTGCCAGCAGATATACCAGGAACCAGCCTGAAGCTTTCTTT. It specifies CASRYTRNQPEAFF.

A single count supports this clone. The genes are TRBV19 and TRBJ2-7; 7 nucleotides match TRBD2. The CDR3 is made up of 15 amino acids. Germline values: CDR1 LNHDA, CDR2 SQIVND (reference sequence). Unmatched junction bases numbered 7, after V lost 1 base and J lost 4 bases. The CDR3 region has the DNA TGTGCCAGTAGTATAGGCTCCGTCGGGGGGTACGAGCAGTACTTC. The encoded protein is CASSIGSVGGYEQYF.

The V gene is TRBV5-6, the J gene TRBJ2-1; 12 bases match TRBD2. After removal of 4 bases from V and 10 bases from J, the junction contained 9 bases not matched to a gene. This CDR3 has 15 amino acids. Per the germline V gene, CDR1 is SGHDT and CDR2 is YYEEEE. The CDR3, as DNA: TGTGCCAGCAGCCTTCCGGGACTAGCGGGCGTCGAGCAGTTCTTC. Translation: CASSLPGLAGVEQFF.

The CDR3 DNA follows: TGTGCCTGGAGTGACCTGGCCAAACTGTTTTTT. This gives the protein CAWSDLAKLFF. V is TRBV30 and J is TRBJ1-4; D uncertain. This CDR3 has 11 residues. The V end was cut by 1 base, the J end by 11 bases, with 8 bases between. Germline-derived CDR1 and CDR2 are GTSNPN and SVGIG (reference sequence).

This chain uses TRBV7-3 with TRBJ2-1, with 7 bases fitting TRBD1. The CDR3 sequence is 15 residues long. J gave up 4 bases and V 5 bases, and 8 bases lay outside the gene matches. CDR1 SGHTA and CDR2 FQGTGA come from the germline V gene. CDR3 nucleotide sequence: TGTGCCAGCAGCCAAGGGACAGTCCCGTACAATGAGCAGTTCTTC. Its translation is CASSQGTVPYNEQFF.

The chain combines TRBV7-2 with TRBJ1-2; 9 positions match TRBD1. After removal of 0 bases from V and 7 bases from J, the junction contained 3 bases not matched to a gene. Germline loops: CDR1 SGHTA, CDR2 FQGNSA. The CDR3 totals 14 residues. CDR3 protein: CASSLADRGAGYTF. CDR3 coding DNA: TGTGCCAGCAGCTTAGCAGACAGGGGGGCTGGCTACACCTTC.

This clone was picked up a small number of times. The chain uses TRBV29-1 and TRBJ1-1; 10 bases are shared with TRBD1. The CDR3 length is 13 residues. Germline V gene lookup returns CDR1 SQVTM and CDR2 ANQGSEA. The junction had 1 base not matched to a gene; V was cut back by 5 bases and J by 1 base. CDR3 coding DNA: TGCAGCGTTAGACAGGGGGCGAACACTGAAGCTTTCTTT. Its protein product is CSVRQGANTEAFF. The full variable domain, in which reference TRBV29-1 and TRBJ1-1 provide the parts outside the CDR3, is SAVISQKPSRDICQRGTSLTIQCQVDSQVTMMFWYRQQPGQSLTLIATANQGSEATYESGFVIDKFPISRPNLTFSTLTVSNMSPEDSSIYLCSVRQGANTEAFFGQGTRLTVV.

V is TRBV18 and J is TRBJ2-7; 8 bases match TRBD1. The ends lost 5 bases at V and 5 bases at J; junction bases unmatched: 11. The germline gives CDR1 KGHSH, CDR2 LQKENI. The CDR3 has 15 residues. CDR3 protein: CASSSLAGGFDEQYF. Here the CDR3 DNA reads TGTGCCAGCTCATCCCTCGCAGGGGGCTTCGACGAGCAGTACTTC.

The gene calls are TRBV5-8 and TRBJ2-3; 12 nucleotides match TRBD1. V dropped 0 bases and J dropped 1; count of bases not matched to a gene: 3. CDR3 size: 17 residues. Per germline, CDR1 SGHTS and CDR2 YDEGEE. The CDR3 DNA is TGTGCCAGCAGCTTGGAAGGGACAGGGGGCGGCACAGATACGCAGTATTTT. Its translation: CASSLEGTGGGTDTQYF.

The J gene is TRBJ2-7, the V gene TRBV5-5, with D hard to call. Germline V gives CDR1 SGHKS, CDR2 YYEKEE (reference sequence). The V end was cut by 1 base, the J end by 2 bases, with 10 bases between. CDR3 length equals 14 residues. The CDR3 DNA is TGTGCCAGCAGCTTGTACCTAGTTCCCTACGAGCAGTACTTC. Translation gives CASSLYLVPYEQYF.

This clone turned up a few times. The CDR3 DNA is TGTGCCAGCAGAATAAGGGAGGGGATGAACTATGGCTACACCTTC. This encodes CASRIREGMNYGYTF. This sequence joins TRBV2 and TRBJ1-2, with D maybe TRBD1 (5 bases). This CDR3 region has 15 residues. Trimming left V 6 bases short and J 2 bases short, with 16 bases between. Looked up from germline, CDR1 is SNHLY and CDR2 is FYNNEI. The variable domain in full, with the rest retrieved from reference TRBV2 and TRBJ1-2, is EPEVTQTPSHQVTQMGQEVILRCVPISNHLYFYWYRQILGQKVEFLVSFYNNEISEKSEIFDDQFSVERPDGSNFTLKIRSTKLEDSAMYFCASRIREGMNYGYTFGSGTRLTVV.

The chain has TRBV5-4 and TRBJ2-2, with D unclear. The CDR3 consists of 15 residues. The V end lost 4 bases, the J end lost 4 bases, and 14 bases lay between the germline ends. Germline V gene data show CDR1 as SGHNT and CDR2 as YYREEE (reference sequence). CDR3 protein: CASSPPVMSTGELFF. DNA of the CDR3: TGTGCCAGCAGCCCACCGGTTATGAGCACCGGGGAGCTGTTTTTT.

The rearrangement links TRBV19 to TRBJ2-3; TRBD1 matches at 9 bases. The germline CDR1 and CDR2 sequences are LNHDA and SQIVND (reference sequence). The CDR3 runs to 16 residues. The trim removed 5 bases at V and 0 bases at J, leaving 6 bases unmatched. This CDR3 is CASSATGGISTDTQYF. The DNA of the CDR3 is TGTGCCAGTAGTGCGACAGGGGGTATTAGCACAGATACGCAGTATTTT.

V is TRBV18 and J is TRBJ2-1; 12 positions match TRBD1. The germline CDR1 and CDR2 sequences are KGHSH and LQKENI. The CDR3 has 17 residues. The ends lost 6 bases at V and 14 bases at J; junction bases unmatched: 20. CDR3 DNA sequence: TGTGCCAGCTCCTCTTCCTCTCCGGGACAGGGGGCTCACTATGAGTTCTTC. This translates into CASSSSSPGQGAHYEFF.

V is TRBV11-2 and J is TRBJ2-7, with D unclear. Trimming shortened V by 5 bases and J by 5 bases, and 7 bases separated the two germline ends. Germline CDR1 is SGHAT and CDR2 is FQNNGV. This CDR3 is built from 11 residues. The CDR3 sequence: CASSPFDEQYF. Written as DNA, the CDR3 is TGTGCCAGCAGCCCTTTCGACGAGCAGTACTTC.

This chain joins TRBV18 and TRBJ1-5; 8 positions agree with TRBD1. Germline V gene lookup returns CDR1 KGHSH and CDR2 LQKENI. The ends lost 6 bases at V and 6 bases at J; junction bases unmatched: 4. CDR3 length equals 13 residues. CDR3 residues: CASSTGEAQPQHF. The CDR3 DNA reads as TGTGCCAGCTCGACAGGGGAGGCTCAGCCCCAGCATTTT. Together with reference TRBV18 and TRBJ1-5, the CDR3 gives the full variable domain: NAGVMQNPRHLVRRRGQEARLRCSPMKGHSHVYWYRQLPEEGLKFMVYLQKENIIDESGMPKERFSAEFPKEGPSILRIQQVVRGDSAAYFCASSTGEAQPQHFGDGTRLSIL.

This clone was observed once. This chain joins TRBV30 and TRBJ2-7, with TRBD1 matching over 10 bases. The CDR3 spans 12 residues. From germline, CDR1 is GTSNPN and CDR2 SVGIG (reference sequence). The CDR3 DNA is TGTGCTTGTGGACAGGGGGCCTACGAGCAGTACTTC. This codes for CACGQGAYEQYF.

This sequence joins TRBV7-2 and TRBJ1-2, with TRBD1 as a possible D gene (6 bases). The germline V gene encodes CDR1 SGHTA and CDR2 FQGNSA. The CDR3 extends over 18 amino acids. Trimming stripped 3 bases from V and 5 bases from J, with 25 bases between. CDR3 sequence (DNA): TGTGCCAGCAGCTTTTACAGGGTTAAAGGCGATAGGGGATATGGCTACACCTTC. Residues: CASSFYRVKGDRGYGYTF.

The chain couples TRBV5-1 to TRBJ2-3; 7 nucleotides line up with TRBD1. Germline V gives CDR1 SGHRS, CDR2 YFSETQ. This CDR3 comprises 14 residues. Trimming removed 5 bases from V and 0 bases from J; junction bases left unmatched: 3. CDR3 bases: TGCGCCAGCAGAGGGGGCCCCAGCACAGATACGCAGTATTTT. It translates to CASRGGPSTDTQYF.